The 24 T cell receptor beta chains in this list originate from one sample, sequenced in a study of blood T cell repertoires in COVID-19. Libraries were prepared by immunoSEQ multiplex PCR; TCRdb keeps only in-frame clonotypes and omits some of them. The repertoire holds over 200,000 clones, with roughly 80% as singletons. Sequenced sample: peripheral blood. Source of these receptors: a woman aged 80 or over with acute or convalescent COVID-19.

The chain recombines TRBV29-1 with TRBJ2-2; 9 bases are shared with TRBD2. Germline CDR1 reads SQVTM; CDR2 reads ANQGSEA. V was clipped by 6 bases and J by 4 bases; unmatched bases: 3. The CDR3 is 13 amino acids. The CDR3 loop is CSVLTSGTGELFF. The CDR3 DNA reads TGCAGCGTCCTGACTAGCGGCACCGGGGAGCTGTTTTTT.

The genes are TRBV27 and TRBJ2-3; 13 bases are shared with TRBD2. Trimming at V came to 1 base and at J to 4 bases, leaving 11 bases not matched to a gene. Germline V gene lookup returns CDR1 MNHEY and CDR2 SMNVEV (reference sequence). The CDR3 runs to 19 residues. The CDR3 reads CASSLWGLAGLTTADTQYF. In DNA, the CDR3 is TGTGCCAGCAGTTTATGGGGACTAGCGGGACTCACCACCGCAGATACGCAGTATTTT.

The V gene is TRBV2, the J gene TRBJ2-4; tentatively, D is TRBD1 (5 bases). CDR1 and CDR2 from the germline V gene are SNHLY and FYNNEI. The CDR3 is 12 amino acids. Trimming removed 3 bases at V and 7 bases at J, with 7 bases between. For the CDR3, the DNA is TGTGCCAGCAGTGACAGGGATAACATTCAGTACTTC. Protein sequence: CASSDRDNIQYF.

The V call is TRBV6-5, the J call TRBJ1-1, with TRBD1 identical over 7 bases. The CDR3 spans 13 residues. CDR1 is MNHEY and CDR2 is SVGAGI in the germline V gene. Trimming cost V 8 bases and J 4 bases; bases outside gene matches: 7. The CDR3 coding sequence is TGTGCCAGCCGACAGGGTGGAAGCACTGAAGCTTTCTTT. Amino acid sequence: CASRQGGSTEAFF.

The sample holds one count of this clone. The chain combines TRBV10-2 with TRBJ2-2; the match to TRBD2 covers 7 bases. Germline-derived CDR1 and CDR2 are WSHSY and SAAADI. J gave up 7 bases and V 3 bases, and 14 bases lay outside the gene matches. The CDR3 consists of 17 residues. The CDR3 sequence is CASSEIVGRGRGGELFF. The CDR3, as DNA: TGCGCCAGCAGTGAAATCGTGGGGCGTGGGAGGGGCGGGGAGCTGTTTTTT.

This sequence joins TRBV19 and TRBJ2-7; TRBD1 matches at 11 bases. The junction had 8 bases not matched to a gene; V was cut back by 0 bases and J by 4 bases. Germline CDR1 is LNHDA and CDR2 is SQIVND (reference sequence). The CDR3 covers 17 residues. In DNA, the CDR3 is TGTGCCAGTAGTATAGAATCCGGGACAGGGGGAGCGTACGAGCAGTACTTC. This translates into CASSIESGTGGAYEQYF.

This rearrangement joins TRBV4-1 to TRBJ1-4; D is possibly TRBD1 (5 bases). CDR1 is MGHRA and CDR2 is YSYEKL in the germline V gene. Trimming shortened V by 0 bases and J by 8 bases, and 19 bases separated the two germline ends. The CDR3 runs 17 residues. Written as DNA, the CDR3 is TGCGCCAGCAGCCAAGAAGGCGTGGGGGGAAGGAACGAAAAACTGTTTTTT. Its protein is CASSQEGVGGRNEKLFF.

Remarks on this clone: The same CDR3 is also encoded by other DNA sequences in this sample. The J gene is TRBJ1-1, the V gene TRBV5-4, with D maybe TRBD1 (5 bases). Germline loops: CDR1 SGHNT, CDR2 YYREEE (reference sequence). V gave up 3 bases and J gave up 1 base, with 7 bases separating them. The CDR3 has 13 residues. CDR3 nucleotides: TGTGCCAGCAGCTCAGGACAGAACACTGAAGCTTTCTTT. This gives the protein CASSSGQNTEAFF. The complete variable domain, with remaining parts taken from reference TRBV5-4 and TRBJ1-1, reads ETGVTQSPTHLIKTRGQQVTLRCSSQSGHNTVSWYQQALGQGPQFIFQYYREEENGRGNFPPRFSGLQFPNYSSELNVNALELDDSALYLCASSSGQNTEAFFGQGTRLTVV.

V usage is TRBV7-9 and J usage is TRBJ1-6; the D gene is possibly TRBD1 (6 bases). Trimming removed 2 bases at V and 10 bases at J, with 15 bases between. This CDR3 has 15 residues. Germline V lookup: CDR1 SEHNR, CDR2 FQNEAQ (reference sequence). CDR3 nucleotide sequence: TGTGCCAGCAGCTTACAAACAGGGTTAGCGTCACCCCTCCACTTT. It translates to CASSLQTGLASPLHF.

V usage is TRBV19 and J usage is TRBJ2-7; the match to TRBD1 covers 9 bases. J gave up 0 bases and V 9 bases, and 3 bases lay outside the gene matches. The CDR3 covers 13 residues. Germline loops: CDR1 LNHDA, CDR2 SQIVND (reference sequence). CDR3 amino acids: CARGDRDSYEQYF. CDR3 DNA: TGTGCCAGAGGGGACAGGGACTCCTACGAGCAGTACTTC.

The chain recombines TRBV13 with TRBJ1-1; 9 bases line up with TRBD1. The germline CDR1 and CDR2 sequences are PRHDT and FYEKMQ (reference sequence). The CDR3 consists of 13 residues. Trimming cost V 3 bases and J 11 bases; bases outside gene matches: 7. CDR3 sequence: CASSFRSGQGAFF. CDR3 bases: TGTGCCAGCAGCTTTAGGTCCGGACAGGGGGCTTTCTTT.

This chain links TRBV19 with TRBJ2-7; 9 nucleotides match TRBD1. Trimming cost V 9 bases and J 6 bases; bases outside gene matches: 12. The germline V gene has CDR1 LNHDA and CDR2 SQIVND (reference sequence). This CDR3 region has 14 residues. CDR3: CASAFGGQGGEQYF. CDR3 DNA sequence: TGTGCCAGCGCCTTTGGGGGACAGGGAGGCGAGCAGTACTTC.

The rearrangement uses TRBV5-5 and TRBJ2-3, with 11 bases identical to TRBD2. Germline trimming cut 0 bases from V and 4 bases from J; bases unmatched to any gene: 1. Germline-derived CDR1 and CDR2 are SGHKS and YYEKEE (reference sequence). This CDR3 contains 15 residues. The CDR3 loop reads CASSLELAGADTQYF. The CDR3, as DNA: TGTGCCAGCAGCTTGGAACTAGCGGGAGCAGATACGCAGTATTTT. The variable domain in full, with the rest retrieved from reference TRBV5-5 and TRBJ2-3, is DAGVTQSPTHLIKTRGQQVTLRCSPISGHKSVSWYQQVLGQGPQFIFQYYEKEERGRGNFPDRFSARQFPNYSSELNVNALLLGDSALYLCASSLELAGADTQYFGPGTRLTVL.

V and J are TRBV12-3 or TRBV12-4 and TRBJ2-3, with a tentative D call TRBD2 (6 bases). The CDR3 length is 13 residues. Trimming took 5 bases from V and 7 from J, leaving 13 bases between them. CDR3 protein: CASSGDFTYTQYF. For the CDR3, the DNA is TGTGCCAGCAGTGGGGACTTCACGTATACGCAGTATTTT.

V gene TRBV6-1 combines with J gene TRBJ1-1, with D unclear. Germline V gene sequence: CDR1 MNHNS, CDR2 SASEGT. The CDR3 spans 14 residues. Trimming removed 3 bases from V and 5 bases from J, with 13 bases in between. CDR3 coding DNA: TGTGCCAGCAGTGAGGTTCTGGGAGAGACTGAAGCTTTCTTT. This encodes CASSEVLGETEAFF.

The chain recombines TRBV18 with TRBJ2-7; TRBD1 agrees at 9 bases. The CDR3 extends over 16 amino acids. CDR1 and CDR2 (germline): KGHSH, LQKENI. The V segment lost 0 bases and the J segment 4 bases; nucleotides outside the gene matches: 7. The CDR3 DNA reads TGTGCCAGCTCACCACCGGGACAGGGACGCGCTTACGAGCAGTACTTC. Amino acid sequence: CASSPPGQGRAYEQYF.

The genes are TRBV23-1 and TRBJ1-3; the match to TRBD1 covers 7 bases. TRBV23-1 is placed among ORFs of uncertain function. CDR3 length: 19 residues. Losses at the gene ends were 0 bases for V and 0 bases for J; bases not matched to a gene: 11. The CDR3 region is CASSQSFHPGQPSGNTIYF. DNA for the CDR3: TGCGCCAGCAGTCAATCGTTCCATCCGGGACAGCCCTCTGGAAACACCATATATTTT.

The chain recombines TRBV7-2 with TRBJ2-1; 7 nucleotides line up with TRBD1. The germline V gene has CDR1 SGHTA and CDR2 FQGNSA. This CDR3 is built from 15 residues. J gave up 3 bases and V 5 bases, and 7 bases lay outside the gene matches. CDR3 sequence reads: CASSVTGDVYNEQFF. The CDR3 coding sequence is TGTGCCAGCAGCGTAACAGGGGACGTCTACAATGAGCAGTTCTTC. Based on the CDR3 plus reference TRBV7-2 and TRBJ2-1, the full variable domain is GAGVSQSPSNKVTEKGKDVELRCDPISGHTALYWYRQSLGQGLEFLIYFQGNSAPDKSGLPSDRFSAERTGGSVSTLTIQRTQQEDSAVYLCASSVTGDVYNEQFFGPGTRLTVL.

CDR3: CASSQRDRVRSGNTIYF. In DNA, the CDR3 is TGTGCCAGCAGCCAAAGGGACAGGGTCCGCTCTGGAAACACCATATATTTT. The rearrangement joins TRBV14 to TRBJ1-3; 9 nucleotides agree with TRBD1. Germline V CDR1 and CDR2: SGHDN, FVKESK. CDR3 size: 17 residues. V lost 2 bases to trimming and J lost 0 bases; unmatched junction nucleotides: 5.

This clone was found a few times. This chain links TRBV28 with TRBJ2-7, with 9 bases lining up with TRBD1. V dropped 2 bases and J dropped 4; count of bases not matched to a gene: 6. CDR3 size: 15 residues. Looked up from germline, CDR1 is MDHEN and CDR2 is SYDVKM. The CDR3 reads CASSLTGQGGYEQYF. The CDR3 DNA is TGTGCCAGCAGTTTAACGGGACAGGGTGGATACGAGCAGTACTTC.

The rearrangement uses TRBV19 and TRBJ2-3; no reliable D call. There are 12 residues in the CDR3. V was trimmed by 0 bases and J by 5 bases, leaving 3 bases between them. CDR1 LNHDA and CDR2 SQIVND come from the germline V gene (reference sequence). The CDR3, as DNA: TGTGCCAGTAGTATAGAGAGAGATACGCAGTATTTT. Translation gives CASSIERDTQYF. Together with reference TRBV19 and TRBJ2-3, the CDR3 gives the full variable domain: DGGITQSPKYLFRKEGQNVTLSCEQNLNHDAMYWYRQDPGQGLRLIYYSQIVNDFQKGDIAEGYSVSREKKESFPLTVTSAQKNPTAFYLCASSIERDTQYFGPGTRLTVL.

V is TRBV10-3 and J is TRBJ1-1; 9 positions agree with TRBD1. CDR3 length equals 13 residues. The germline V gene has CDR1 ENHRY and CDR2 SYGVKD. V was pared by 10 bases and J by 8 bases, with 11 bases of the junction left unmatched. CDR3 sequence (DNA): TGTGCCAGTACAGGGGGCGATATGCGGGAAGCTTTCTTT. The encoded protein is CASTGGDMREAFF.

The CDR3 protein is CASSQDEIAVDNEQFF. CDR3 DNA: TGTGCCAGCAGCCAAGACGAGATAGCGGTAGACAATGAGCAGTTCTTC. The rearrangement uses TRBV3-1 (or the pseudogene TRBV3-2) and TRBJ2-1, with a possible D match to TRBD2 (6 bases). CDR1 is LGHDT, CDR2 YNNKEL, per germline (reference sequence). V lost 0 bases and J 5 bases, leaving 14 bases between the germline ends. This CDR3 is 16 amino acids long.

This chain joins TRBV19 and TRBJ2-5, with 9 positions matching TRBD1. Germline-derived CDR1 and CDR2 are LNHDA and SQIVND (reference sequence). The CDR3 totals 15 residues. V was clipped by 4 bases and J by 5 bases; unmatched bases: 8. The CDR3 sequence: CASSKGDREGETQYF. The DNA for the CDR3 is TGTGCCAGTAGTAAAGGGGACAGGGAAGGGGAGACCCAGTACTTC. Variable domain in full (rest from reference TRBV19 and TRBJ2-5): DGGITQSPKYLFRKEGQNVTLSCEQNLNHDAMYWYRQDPGQGLRLIYYSQIVNDFQKGDIAEGYSVSREKKESFPLTVTSAQKNPTAFYLCASSKGDREGETQYFGPGTRLLVL.